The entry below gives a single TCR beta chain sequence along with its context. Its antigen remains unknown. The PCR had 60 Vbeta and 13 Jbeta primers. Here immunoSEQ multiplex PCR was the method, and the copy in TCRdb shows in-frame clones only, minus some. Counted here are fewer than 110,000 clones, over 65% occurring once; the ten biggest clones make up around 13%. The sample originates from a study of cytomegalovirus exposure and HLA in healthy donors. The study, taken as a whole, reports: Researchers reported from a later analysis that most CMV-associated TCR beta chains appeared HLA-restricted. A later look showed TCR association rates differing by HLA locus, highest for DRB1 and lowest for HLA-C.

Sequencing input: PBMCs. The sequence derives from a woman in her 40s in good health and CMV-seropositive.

Here the CDR3 DNA reads TGTGCTAGTGGTCTCCAGGGGGTTGGGGGCTACACCTTC. The encoded protein is CASGLQGVGGYTF. The V and J genes are TRBV12-5 and TRBJ1-2; TRBD1 aligns across 7 bases. V trimming: 5 bases; J trimming: 8 bases; junction bases outside the gene matches: 8. Germline-derived CDR1 and CDR2 are LGHNT and FRNRAP. The CDR3 contains 13 residues.